There are a few counts of the clone carrying this T cell receptor beta chain. These data originate in a study of blood T cell repertoires in COVID-19. Study details: Nucleic acid was either cDNA or gDNA, and it came from T cells, B-cell-depleted T cells, or PBMCs.

Seattle-derived patients entered the study during active infection and were followed longitudinally. Source study methods: From reference gene primer amplification, estimates of nucleated cell counts were derived. Assay used: immunoSEQ multiplex PCR; TCRdb lists only in-frame clones, some missing. That table is the source of V, J and clone size, and D and trimming were worked out from the DNA. The table lists 300,000 to 400,000 clones, over 75% of them singletons. The TCR was taken from a woman in her sixties with COVID-19, enrolled during active disease. The sample was peripheral blood.

In nucleotides, the CDR3 is TGTGCCAGCAGCCAAGATCGGGCGGGGGGGCAGACGCAGTATTTT. Translated: CASSQDRAGGQTQYF. The chain combines TRBV3-1 (or the pseudogene TRBV3-2) with TRBJ2-3; TRBD2 matches at 9 bases. V lost 0 bases and J lost 9; bases outside the gene matches: 7. The CDR3 has 15 amino acids. Germline lookup yields CDR1 LGHDT and CDR2 YNNKEL (reference sequence).